This T cell receptor beta chain was identified during a study of T cell repertoires in cytomegalovirus infection. Study details: Public TCR beta signatures indicated both CMV infection and matching HLA type. Overall study results and limits: Carriers of CMV and the relevant HLA type were discriminated by public TCR beta frequency. In two of eight donors, the top clonotype was HLA-C-restricted CMV-specific.

Many counts were recorded for this clonotype. The antigen is not known. CDR1 and CDR2 (germline): SGHTA, FQGNSA. CDR3 size: 15 residues. V lost 0 bases and J 5 bases, leaving 10 bases between the germline ends. TCRdb reprocessed the reads with MiXCR, giving one entry per CDR3 protein. Among nearly 450,000 distinct CDR3 sequences listed, approximately 31% were seen once. Input material: PBMCs. The clonotype comes from a human donor in good health (CMV status not recorded). Some clones in this sample may be carry-over from other donors' samples. V and J are TRBV7-2 and TRBJ2-2; a possible D gene is TRBD2 (6 bases). CDR3 region: CASSLAVAGTGELFF. CDR3 nucleotides: TGTGCCAGCAGCTTAGCCGTGGCGGGGACCGGGGAGCTGTTTTTT.